This entry concerns a single T cell receptor beta chain. TCRdb's table, derived via immunoSEQ multiplex PCR, lists solely in-frame clones and lacks some. Among about 13,000 clones listed, 70% to 80% were seen once. The data stem from a study of sequential checkpoint blockade in melanoma. Study overall: First-line arms were nivolumab then ipilimumab, or the reverse, randomized 1:1.

Treatment noted: randomized to nivolumab then ipilimumab (arm A) or the reverse (arm B). From thawed PBMCs, live CD3+CD8+ cells negative for CD19 and CD56 were sorted. Germline loops: CDR1 LNHDA, CDR2 SQIVND (reference sequence). With 5 bases clipped from V and 5 bases from J, the junction kept 9 bases outside the gene matches. This CDR3 spans 15 amino acids. The gene calls are TRBV19 and TRBJ2-3, with 8 nucleotides matching TRBD2. This TCR was recovered from a human patient with melanoma. Some clones in this sample may be carry-over from other donors' samples. The sequences come from CD8+ T cells sorted from blood (inferred from file names), collected from a patient given nivolumab and ipilimumab in sequence. The CDR3 here is CASSQSGLEGDTQYF. The CDR3 DNA reads as TGTGCCAGTAGTCAGTCGGGACTAGAGGGAGATACGCAGTATTTT.